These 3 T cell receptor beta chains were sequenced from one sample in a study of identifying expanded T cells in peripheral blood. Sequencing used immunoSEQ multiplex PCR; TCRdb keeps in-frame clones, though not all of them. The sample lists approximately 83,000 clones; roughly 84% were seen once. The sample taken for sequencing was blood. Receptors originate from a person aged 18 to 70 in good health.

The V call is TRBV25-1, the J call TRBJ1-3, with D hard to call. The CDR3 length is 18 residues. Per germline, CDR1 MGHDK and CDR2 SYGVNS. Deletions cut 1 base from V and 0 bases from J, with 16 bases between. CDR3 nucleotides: TGTGCCAGCAGTGAATTTTCCGACACCTCGCGCTCTGGAAACACCATATATTTT. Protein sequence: CASSEFSDTSRSGNTIYF.

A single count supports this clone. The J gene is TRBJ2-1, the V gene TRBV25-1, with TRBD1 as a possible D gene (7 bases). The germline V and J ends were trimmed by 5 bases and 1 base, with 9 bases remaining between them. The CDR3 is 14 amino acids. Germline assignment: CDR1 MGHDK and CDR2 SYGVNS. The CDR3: CASSQGGSYNEQFF. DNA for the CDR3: TGTGCCAGCAGTCAGGGGGGATCCTACAATGAGCAGTTCTTC.

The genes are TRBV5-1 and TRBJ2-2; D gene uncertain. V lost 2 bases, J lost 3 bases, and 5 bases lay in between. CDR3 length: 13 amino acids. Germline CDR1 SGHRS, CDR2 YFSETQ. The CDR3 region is CASSFSYTGELFF. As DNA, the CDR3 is TGCGCCAGCAGCTTCTCTTACACCGGGGAGCTGTTTTTT.